The clone carrying this T cell receptor (beta chain) was picked up a small number of times. No antigen is known for it. Per the germline V gene, CDR1 is SGHTA and CDR2 is FQGNSA. This CDR3 is built from 12 residues. Researchers reported that TCR beta cDNA libraries carried unique molecular identifiers. Roughly 500,000 cDNA molecules were recovered from an input of 1 to 10 million T cells. MiXCR was run by TCRdb on the PCR reads, yielding one entry per CDR3 protein. This table has some 800,000 distinct CDR3 sequences, approximately 44% appearing once. The sample is drawn from a study of post-analysis software for immune sequencing data. Whole-study context: Recorded subtypes: relapsing-remitting, secondary progressive, progressive-relapsing; some patients unannotated.

Study-wide points: Co-batched samples clustered tightly together by F measure. Controls showed lower frequencies than patients for several TRBV segments, and TRBV5-6, TRBV5-1 and TRBV20-1 were among these. When compared against controls, multiple sclerosis patients showed significantly lower normalized Chao1 diversity.

Material for sequencing was blood. The origin of this receptor is a girl between 10 and 17 years old with multiple sclerosis. This chain uses TRBV7-2 with TRBJ2-4, with unresolved D. The J call may be in error: the DNA end matches TRBJ2-5 better. The chain's CDR3 is CASSPLWGTQYF. CDR3 coding DNA: TGTGCCAGCAGCCCACTATGGGGGACCCAGTACTTC.